The table lists the clone carrying this T cell receptor beta chain with a few counts. This CDR3 spans 18 amino acids. Trimming stripped 0 bases from V and 6 bases from J, with 20 bases between. In germline, CDR1 is MNHNY, CDR2 SVGAGI (reference sequence). The data stem from a study of liver allograft versus peripheral blood T cells. Study context: The authors compared T cell receptor repertoires in transplanted livers with recipients' peripheral blood repertoires.

TCRdb reprocessed the reads via MiXCR and lists one record per CDR3 protein. The table includes about 3,400 distinct CDR3 sequences, around 15% detected once. This TCR derives from a human patient who had a liver transplant. The T cells may partly be graft donor cells. The chain couples TRBV6-6 to TRBJ2-2; weak D call: TRBD2 (7 bases). In DNA, the CDR3 is TGTGCCAGCAGTTACTCGAGGGCGGGGGCAAGGATGTCCGGGGAGCTGTTTTTT. Translating it yields CASSYSRAGARMSGELFF.